What follows are 17 T cell receptor beta chains derived from one specimen sequenced in a study of identical twins. Via MiXCR, TCRdb re-called the 5' RACE reads, giving one row per CDR3 protein. This table has about 240,000 distinct CDR3 sequences, about 10% appearing once. Sequencing was done on a sample of memory T cells sorted from blood. The receptors shown here come from a man between 45 and 60 years old in good health.

This clonotype came up many times. The chain uses TRBV2 and TRBJ2-1; TRBD2 matches at 13 bases. This CDR3 region has 15 residues. V trimming: 5 bases; J trimming: 5 bases; junction bases outside the gene matches: 3. Germline lookup yields CDR1 SNHLY and CDR2 FYNNEI. Written as DNA, the CDR3 is TGTGCCAGCAGTCGGACTAGCGGGGGCCACAATGAGCAGTTCTTC. The encoded protein is CASSRTSGGHNEQFF. Supplemented by reference TRBV2 and TRBJ2-1, the full variable domain reads EPEVTQTPSHQVTQMGQEVILRCVPISNHLYFYWYRQILGQKVEFLVSFYNNEISEKSEIFDDQFSVERPDGSNFTLKIRSTKLEDSAMYFCASSRTSGGHNEQFFGPGTRLTVL.

This clonotype was picked up many times. The chain joins TRBV7-2 to TRBJ1-1; TRBD1 might be the D (5 bases). Germline CDR1 is SGHTA and CDR2 is FQGNSA. The CDR3 consists of 13 residues. V lost 5 bases to trimming and J lost 2 bases, with 9 bases between them. CDR3 sequence: CASSLQGNTEAFF. The DNA of the CDR3 is TGTGCCAGCAGCCTCCAGGGAAACACTGAAGCTTTCTTT.

The chain couples TRBV12-3 or TRBV12-4 to TRBJ2-6, with TRBD1 identical over 7 bases. V gave up 6 bases and J gave up 4 bases; unmatched junction bases: 6. This CDR3 contains 15 residues. The CDR3 coding sequence is TGTGCCAGCAGCCTCGACAGGGTCGGGGCCAACGTCCTGACTTTC. Translating gives CASSLDRVGANVLTF.

This clonotype occurred many times. The J gene is TRBJ2-7, the V gene TRBV7-9; either TRBD1 or TRBD2 may supply D (7 bases each). The CDR3 is 16 amino acids. Between the trimmed V and J ends, which lost 4 bases and 4 bases, there was a span of 20 bases. The germline CDR1 and CDR2 sequences are SEHNR and FQNEAQ (reference sequence). CDR3 DNA: TGTGCCAGCAGCTCCCCAGCTGGGAGGGGGCGATACGAGCAGTACTTC. Protein: CASSSPAGRGRYEQYF.

The chain uses TRBV3-1 and TRBJ2-1, with TRBD2 identical over 9 bases. The CDR3 runs 16 residues. The junction had 10 bases not matched to a gene; V was cut back by 4 bases and J by 6 bases. Germline assignment: CDR1 LGHDT and CDR2 YNNKEL (reference sequence). In DNA, the CDR3 is TGTGCCAGCAGCCGGAGAGCGGGGGGAGGCGGCAATGAGCAGTTCTTC. Its protein product is CASSRRAGGGGNEQFF.

The rearrangement links TRBV11-3 to TRBJ2-2; D gene unclear. V lost 5 bases to trimming and J lost 6 bases, with 7 bases between them. CDR1 is SGHNT, CDR2 YENEEA, per germline. CDR3 size: 12 residues. CDR3 in amino acids: CASSPRSGELFF. The CDR3 DNA reads TGTGCCAGCAGCCCCAGATCCGGGGAGCTGTTTTTT. Full variable domain (missing parts from reference TRBV11-3 and TRBJ2-2): EAGVVQSPRYKIIEKKQPVAFWCNPISGHNTLYWYLQNLGQGPELLIRYENEEAVDDSQLPKDRFSAERLKGVDSTLKIQPAELGDSAVYLCASSPRSGELFFGEGSRLTVL.

This clonotype was observed many times. The chain carries TRBV5-1 and TRBJ2-5; 15 bases line up with TRBD2. Germline loops: CDR1 SGHRS, CDR2 YFSETQ. Germline trimming cut 3 bases from V and 4 bases from J; bases unmatched to any gene: 1. The CDR3 sequence is 15 residues long. CDR3 residues: CASSSGLAGGETQYF. CDR3 sequence (DNA): TGCGCCAGCAGCTCGGGACTAGCGGGGGGAGAGACCCAGTACTTC.

The chain has TRBV5-6 and TRBJ1-6; 7 nucleotides line up with TRBD1. The V gene's germline CDR1 is SGHDT and CDR2 YYEEEE. Trimming at V came to 4 bases and at J to 9 bases, leaving 7 bases not matched to a gene. The CDR3 is made up of 14 amino acids. CDR3 bases: TGTGCCAGCAGCCTACAGGGGAAGGGTTCACCCCTCCACTTT. This gives the protein CASSLQGKGSPLHF.

This chain connects TRBV6-5 to TRBJ1-2; weak D call: TRBD1 (5 bases). V gave up 7 bases and J gave up 10 bases, with 13 bases separating them. This CDR3 is 11 amino acids long. CDR1 is MNHEY and CDR2 is SVGAGI in the germline V gene. The CDR3 sequence: CASNSRGFYTF. For the CDR3, the DNA is TGTGCCAGCAATTCGAGGGGATTCTACACCTTC.

This clonotype was counted many times. J is TRBJ2-7 and V is TRBV7-6; a possible D gene is TRBD2 (6 bases). The CDR3 consists of 15 residues. The V and J ends lost 5 bases and 5 bases respectively, with 19 bases between them. Germline V lookup: CDR1 SGHVS, CDR2 FNYEAQ. The CDR3 DNA reads as TGTGCCAGCAGCCCCCGCTTGGGAGGCCGGGACGAGCAGTACTTC. Translation gives CASSPRLGGRDEQYF. The entire variable domain, with the rest obtained from reference TRBV7-6 and TRBJ2-7, is as follows: GAGVSQSPRYKVTKRGQDVALRCDPISGHVSLYWYRQALGQGPEFLTYFNYEAQQDKSGLPNDRFSAERPEGSISTLTIQRTEQRDSAMYRCASSPRLGGRDEQYFGPGTRLTVT.

This sequence joins TRBV24-1 and TRBJ2-6, with 8 nucleotides matching TRBD1. The CDR3 loop spans 16 amino acids. Trimming cost V 9 bases and J 0 bases; bases outside gene matches: 6. The germline V gene encodes CDR1 KGHDR and CDR2 SFDVKD. This CDR3 reads CATGTGSSSGANVLTF. DNA of the CDR3: TGTGCCACCGGGACAGGCTCTAGCTCTGGGGCCAACGTCCTGACTTTC.

In its sample, this clonotype was seen many times. The chain employs TRBV4-3 and TRBJ1-4, with TRBD1 as a possible D gene (6 bases). Germline-derived CDR1 and CDR2 are LGHNA and YSLEER. The CDR3 contains 15 residues. Trimming took 0 bases from V and 7 from J, leaving 12 bases between them. In nucleotides, the CDR3 is TGCGCCAGCAGCCAAGATGGTAGGGGGAGTGAAAAACTGTTTTTT. It translates to CASSQDGRGSEKLFF.

The chain combines TRBV20-1 with TRBJ1-5; D unclear. The ends were cut back, 1 base at V and 5 bases at J, with 9 bases in the middle. There are 13 residues in the CDR3. Germline lookup yields CDR1 DFQATT and CDR2 SNEGSKA (reference sequence). The CDR3 loop is CSARVQVDQPQHF. The DNA for the CDR3 is TGCAGTGCTAGAGTTCAGGTCGATCAGCCCCAGCATTTT.

This clonotype was detected ten times or more. At one boundary the junction diverges from the germline segment, which might be a read error. This chain joins TRBV7-2 and TRBJ2-1; 7 bases match TRBD2. The length of the CDR3 is 15 residues. Germline-derived CDR1 and CDR2 are SGHTA and FQGNSA. CDR3 in DNA: TGTGCCAGCAGCCTAGCGGTGAGCTCCTACAATGAGCAGTTCTTC. Translated, it gives CASSLAVSSYNEQFF. Complete variable domain (other parts from reference TRBV7-2 and TRBJ2-1): GAGVSQSPSNKVTEKGKDVELRCDPISGHTALYWYRQSLGQGLEFLIYFQGNSAPDKSGLPSDRFSAERTGGSVSTLTIQRTQQEDSAVYLCASSLAVSSYNEQFFGPGTRLTVL.

The rearrangement joins TRBV29-1 to TRBJ2-7; weak D call: TRBD1 (6 bases). Trimming removed 6 bases at V and 11 bases at J, with 17 bases between. In germline, CDR1 is SQVTM, CDR2 ANQGSEA. This CDR3 has 11 amino acids. In nucleotides, the CDR3 is TGCAGCGTCCCTACAGGGAATTTAGAGTACTTC. Its protein is CSVPTGNLEYF.

Many counts were recorded for this clonotype. The J gene is TRBJ2-1, the V gene TRBV4-1, with 11 bases fitting TRBD1. Germline assignment: CDR1 MGHRA and CDR2 YSYEKL. The J segment lost 8 bases and the V segment lost 0 bases, leaving 6 bases of the junction unmatched. The CDR3 sequence is 16 residues long. The CDR3 region has the DNA TGCGCCAGCAGCCAAGAACGGGACAGGGGGGACCATGAGCAGTTCTTC. Translated: CASSQERDRGDHEQFF.

This clonotype appeared many times. The chain links TRBV6-2 or TRBV6-3 to TRBJ2-7; D call uncertain. This CDR3 has 13 amino acids. Trimming cost V 5 bases and J 3 bases, with 11 bases left between them. Per germline, CDR1 MNHEY and CDR2 SVGEGT. The CDR3 sequence: CASSDGPYYEQYF. The CDR3 DNA reads TGTGCCAGCAGTGACGGGCCTTACTACGAGCAGTACTTC.